Described below is a single T cell receptor (beta chain) sequence and its context. Its antigen is unknown. This sample is part of a study of OX40 agonist ivuxolimab in advanced cancers. For the study at large: The patients got ivuxolimab, which is an agonistic anti-OX40 (CD134) antibody.

Germline-derived CDR1 and CDR2 are SEHNR and FQNEAQ (reference sequence). V lost 5 bases, J lost 7 bases, and 15 bases lay in between. The CDR3 is 14 amino acids. Sequencing was performed with immunoSEQ multiplex PCR; in TCRdb, only in-frame clones are kept and a portion is missing. The table records around 67,000 clones, roughly 80% of them present only once. Findings and caveats of the study: Among T cells, CD8+ cells averaged more expanded clones than CD4+ cells. Within 6 weeks, CD4+ and CD8+ blood T cells expanded clonally at 0.1 to 3.0 mg/kg.

This sequence originates from an adult with an advanced solid tumor such as melanoma, head and neck, liver or kidney cancer. This chain uses TRBV7-9 with TRBJ1-5; D possibly corresponds to TRBD1 (5 bases). The sequencing here drew on CD4+ or CD8+ T cells sorted from blood, taken in a trial of the OX40 agonist ivuxolimab. The CDR3 region is CASSEGPQGQPQHF. The CDR3 DNA follows: TGTGCCAGCAGCGAGGGGCCCCAGGGACAGCCCCAGCATTTT. Variable domain in full (rest from reference TRBV7-9 and TRBJ1-5): DTGVSQNPRHKITKRGQNVTFRCDPISEHNRLYWYRQTLGQGPEFLTYFQNEAQLEKSRLLSDRFSAERPKGSFSTLEIQRTEQGDSAMYLCASSEGPQGQPQHFGDGTRLSIL.